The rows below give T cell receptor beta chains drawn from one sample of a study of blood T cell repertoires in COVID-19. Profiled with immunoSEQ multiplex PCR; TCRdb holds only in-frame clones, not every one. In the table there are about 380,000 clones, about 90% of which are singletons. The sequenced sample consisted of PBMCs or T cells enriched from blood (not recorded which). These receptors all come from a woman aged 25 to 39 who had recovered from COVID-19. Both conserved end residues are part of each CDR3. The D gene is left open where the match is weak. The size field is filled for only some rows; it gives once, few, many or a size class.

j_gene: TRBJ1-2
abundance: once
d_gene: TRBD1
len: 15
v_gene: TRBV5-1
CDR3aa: CASTLGQGGSSGYTF
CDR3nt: TGCGCCAGCACCTTGGGACAGGGGGGATCTAGTGGCTACACCTTC

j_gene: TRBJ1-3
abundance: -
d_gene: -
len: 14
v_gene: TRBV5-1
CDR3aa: CASSWEGSGNTIYF
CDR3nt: TGCGCCAGCAGCTGGGAGGGGTCTGGAAACACCATATATTTT

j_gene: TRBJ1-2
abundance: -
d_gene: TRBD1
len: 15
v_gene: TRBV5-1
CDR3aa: CASSPTRTGAEGYTF
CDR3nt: TGCGCCAGCAGCCCCACCCGGACAGGGGCGGAGGGCTACACCTTC

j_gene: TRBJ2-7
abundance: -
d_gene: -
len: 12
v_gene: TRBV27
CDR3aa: CASSLLTSMSYF
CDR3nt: TGTGCCAGCAGTTTACTTACTTCGATGAGCTACTTC

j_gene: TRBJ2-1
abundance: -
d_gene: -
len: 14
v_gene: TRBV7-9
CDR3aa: CASSVGSSYNEQFF
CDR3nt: TGTGCCAGCAGCGTCGGGAGCTCCTACAATGAGCAGTTCTTC

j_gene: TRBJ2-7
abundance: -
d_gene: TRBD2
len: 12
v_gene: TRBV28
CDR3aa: CAVGTSGNEQYF
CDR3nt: TGTGCCGTTGGGACTAGCGGGAACGAGCAGTACTTC

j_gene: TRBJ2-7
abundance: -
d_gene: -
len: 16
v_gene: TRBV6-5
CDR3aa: CASSYSAQFVSYEQYF
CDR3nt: TGTGCCAGCAGTTACTCGGCTCAGTTCGTCTCCTACGAGCAGTACTTC

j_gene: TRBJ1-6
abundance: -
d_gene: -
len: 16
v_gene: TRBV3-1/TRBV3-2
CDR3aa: CASSQIGGGVGSPLHF
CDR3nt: TGTGCCAGCAGCCAAATAGGCGGAGGGGTCGGGTCACCCCTCCACTTT

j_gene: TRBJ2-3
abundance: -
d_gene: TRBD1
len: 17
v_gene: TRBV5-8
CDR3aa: CASSSQRTGLYTDTQYF
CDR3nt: TGTGCCAGCAGCTCTCAAAGGACAGGCCTCTACACAGATACGCAGTATTTT

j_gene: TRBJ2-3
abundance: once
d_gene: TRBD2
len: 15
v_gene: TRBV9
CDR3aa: CASSVATSGTDTQYF
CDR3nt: TGTGCCAGCAGCGTAGCTACTAGCGGAACAGATACGCAGTATTTT

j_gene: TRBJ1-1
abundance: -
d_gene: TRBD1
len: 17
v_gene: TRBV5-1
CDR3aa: CASSLGPPGGDGTEAFF
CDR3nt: TGCGCCAGCAGCTTGGGTCCGCCAGGGGGCGATGGCACTGAAGCTTTCTTT

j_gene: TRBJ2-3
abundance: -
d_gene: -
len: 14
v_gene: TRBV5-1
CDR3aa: CASSVALAPDTQYF
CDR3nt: TGCGCCAGCAGCGTAGCTCTTGCGCCAGATACGCAGTATTTT

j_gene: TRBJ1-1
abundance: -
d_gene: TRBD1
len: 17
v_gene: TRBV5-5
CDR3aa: CASSSDYRGAMNTEAFF
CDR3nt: TGTGCCAGCAGCTCAGATTACAGGGGAGCAATGAACACTGAAGCTTTCTTT

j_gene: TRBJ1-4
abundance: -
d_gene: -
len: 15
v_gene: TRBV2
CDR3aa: CASSEAGTGGEKLFF
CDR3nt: TGTGCCAGCAGTGAAGCTGGTACGGGTGGTGAAAAACTGTTTTTT

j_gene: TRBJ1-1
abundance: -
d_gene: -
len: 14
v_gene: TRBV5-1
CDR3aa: CASSLRGGGTEAFF
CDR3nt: TGCGCCAGCAGCTTGAGGGGTGGTGGCACTGAAGCTTTCTTT

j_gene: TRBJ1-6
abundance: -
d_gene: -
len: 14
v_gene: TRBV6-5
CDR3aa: CASSYRRYNSPLHF
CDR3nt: TGTGCCAGCAGTTACCGGCGGTATAATTCACCCCTCCACTTT

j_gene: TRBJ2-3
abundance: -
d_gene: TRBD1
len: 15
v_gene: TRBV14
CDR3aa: CASSLGTVSTDTQYF
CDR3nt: TGTGCCAGCAGCCTAGGGACAGTTAGCACAGATACGCAGTATTTT

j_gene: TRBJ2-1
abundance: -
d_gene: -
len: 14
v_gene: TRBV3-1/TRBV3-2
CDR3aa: CASSPGLGRYEQFF
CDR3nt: TGTGCCAGCAGCCCGGGACTCGGTCGCTATGAGCAGTTCTTC

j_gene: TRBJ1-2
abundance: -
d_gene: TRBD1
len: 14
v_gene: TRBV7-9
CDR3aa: CASSTQTGEGGYTF
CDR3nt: TGTGCCAGCAGCACCCAGACAGGGGAGGGTGGCTACACCTTC

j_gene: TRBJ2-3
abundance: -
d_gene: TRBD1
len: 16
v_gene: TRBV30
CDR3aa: CAWSFPWGQGTDTQYF
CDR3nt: TGTGCCTGGAGTTTTCCCTGGGGACAGGGTACAGATACGCAGTATTTT

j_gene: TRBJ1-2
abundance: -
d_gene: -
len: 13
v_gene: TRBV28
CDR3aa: CASSSGGYSSSTF
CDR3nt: TGTGCCAGCAGTTCGGGGGGTTATTCGTCGAGCACCTTC

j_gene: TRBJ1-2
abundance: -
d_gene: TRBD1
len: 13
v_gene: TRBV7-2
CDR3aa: CASRPTGFSGYTF
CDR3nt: TGTGCCAGCAGGCCGACAGGGTTTAGTGGCTACACCTTC

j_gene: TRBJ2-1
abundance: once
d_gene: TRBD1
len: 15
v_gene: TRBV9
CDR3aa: CASSKAGTVYNEQFF
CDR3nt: TGTGCCAGCAGCAAGGCCGGGACAGTCTACAATGAGCAGTTCTTC

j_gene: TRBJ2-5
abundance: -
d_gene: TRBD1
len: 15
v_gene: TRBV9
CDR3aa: CASSIRDRGIETQYF
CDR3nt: TGTGCCAGCAGCATCCGGGACAGGGGAATAGAGACCCAGTACTTC

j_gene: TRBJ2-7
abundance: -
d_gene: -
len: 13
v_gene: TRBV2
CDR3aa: CASSERYYYEQYF
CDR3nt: TGTGCCAGCAGTGAGCGATACTACTACGAGCAGTACTTC

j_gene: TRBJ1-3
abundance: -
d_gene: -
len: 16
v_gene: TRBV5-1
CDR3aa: CASSLGQTSSGNTIYF
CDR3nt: TGCGCCAGCAGCTTGGGACAGACCAGCTCTGGAAACACCATATATTTT

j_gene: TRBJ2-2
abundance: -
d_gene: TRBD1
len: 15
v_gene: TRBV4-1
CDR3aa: CASSPGQGSTGELFF
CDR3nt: TGCGCCAGCAGCCCGGGACAGGGGAGCACCGGGGAGCTGTTTTTT

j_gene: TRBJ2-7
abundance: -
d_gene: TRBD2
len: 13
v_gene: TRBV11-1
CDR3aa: CASSLAGRYEQYF
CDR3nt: TGTGCCAGCAGCTTAGCCGGGAGGTACGAGCAGTACTTC

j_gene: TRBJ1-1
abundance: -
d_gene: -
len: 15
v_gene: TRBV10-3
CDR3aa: CAITTGSGANTEAFF
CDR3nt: TGTGCCATCACAACAGGTTCAGGGGCAAACACTGAAGCTTTCTTT

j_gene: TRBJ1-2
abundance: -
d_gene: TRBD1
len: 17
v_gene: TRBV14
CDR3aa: CASSQVPGGQGNYGYTF
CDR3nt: TGTGCCAGCAGCCAAGTCCCGGGTGGACAGGGTAACTATGGCTACACCTTC

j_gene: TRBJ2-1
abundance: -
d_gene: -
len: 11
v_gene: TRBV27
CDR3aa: CASGRGNEQFF
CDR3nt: TGTGCCTCAGGCAGGGGCAATGAGCAGTTCTTC

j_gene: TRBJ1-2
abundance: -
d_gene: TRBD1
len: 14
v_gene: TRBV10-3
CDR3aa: CAISERDRASGYTF
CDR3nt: TGTGCCATCAGTGAACGGGACAGAGCTAGTGGCTACACCTTC

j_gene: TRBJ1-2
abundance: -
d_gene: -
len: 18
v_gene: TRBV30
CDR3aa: CAWSVSSLRRSANYGYTF
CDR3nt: TGTGCCTGGAGTGTATCATCTCTGCGGCGGTCAGCTAACTATGGCTACACCTTC

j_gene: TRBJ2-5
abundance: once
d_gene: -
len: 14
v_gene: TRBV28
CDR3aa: CASRGRDPRETQYF
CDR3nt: TGTGCCAGCAGGGGCCGTGACCCACGGGAGACCCAGTACTTC

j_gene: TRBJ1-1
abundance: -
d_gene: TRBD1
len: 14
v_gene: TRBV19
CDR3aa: CASSTRQGNTEAFF
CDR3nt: TGTGCCAGTAGTACTCGACAGGGGAACACTGAAGCTTTCTTT

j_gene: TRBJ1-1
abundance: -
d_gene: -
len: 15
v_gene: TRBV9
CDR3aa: CASSVGWGGSAEAFF
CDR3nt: TGTGCCAGCAGCGTAGGCTGGGGGGGATCCGCTGAAGCTTTCTTT

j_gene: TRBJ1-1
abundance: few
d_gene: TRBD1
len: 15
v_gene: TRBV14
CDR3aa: CASSQVTGGVSEAFF
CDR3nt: TGTGCCAGCAGCCAAGTGACAGGGGGTGTCTCTGAAGCTTTCTTT

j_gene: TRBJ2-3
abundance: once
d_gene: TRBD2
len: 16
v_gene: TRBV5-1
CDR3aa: CASSSEPSGSSDTQYF
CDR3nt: TGCGCCAGCAGCTCCGAGCCTAGCGGGAGCTCAGATACGCAGTATTTT

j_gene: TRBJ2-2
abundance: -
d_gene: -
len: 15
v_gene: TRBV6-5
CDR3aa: CASSYGRANTGELFF
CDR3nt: TGTGCCAGCAGTTATGGGCGGGCGAACACCGGGGAGCTGTTTTTT

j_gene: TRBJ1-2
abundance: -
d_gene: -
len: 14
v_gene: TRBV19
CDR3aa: CASSVQGANYGYTF
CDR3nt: TGTGCCAGTAGTGTTCAGGGTGCCAACTATGGCTACACCTTC

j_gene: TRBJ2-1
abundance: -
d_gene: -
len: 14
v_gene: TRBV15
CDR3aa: CATSRETAYNEQFF
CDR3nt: TGTGCCACCAGCAGAGAGACAGCTTACAATGAGCAGTTCTTC

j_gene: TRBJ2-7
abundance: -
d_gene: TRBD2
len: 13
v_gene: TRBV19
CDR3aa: CASSGRGEHEQYF
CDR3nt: TGTGCCAGTAGCGGACGGGGGGAGCACGAGCAGTACTTC

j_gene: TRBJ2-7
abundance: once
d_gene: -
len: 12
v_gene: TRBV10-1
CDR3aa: CASSEKQNEQYF
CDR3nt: TGCGCCAGCAGTGAAAAACAGAACGAGCAGTACTTC

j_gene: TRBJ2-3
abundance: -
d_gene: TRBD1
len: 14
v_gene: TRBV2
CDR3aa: CASRKGQNTDTQYF
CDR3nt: TGTGCCAGCAGGAAGGGACAGAACACAGATACGCAGTATTTT

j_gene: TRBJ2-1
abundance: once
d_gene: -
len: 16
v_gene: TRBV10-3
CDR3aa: CAISESKSGSYNEQFF
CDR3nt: TGTGCCATCAGTGAGTCGAAAAGCGGAAGTTACAATGAGCAGTTCTTC

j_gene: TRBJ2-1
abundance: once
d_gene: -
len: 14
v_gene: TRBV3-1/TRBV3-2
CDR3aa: CASSQDYPGYEQFF
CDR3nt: TGTGCCAGCAGCCAAGACTACCCCGGGTATGAGCAGTTCTTC

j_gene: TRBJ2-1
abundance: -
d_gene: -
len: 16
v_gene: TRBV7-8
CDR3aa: CASSLDSRSGYNEQFF
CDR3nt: TGTGCCAGCAGCTTAGACTCTCGGAGTGGTTACAATGAGCAGTTCTTC

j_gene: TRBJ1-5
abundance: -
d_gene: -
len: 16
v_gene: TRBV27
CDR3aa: CASSPTTEYSNQPQHF
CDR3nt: TGTGCCAGCAGTCCGACGACAGAATATAGCAATCAGCCCCAGCATTTT

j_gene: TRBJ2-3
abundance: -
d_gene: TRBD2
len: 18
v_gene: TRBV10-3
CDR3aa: CAIRMGAGGSSSTDTQYF
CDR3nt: TGTGCCATCAGGATGGGGGCGGGAGGGTCCTCTAGCACAGATACGCAGTATTTT

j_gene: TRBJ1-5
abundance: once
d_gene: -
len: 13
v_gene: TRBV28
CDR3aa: CAGQQGPNQPQHF
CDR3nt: TGTGCCGGACAACAGGGCCCCAATCAGCCCCAGCATTTT